The present entry profiles one T cell receptor beta chain with its context. One junction end does not reproduce the germline sequence, and a read error may be involved. This specimen belongs to a study of T-cell reconstitution after alpha-beta-depleted transplantation in children. The germline V gene has CDR1 SGHDT and CDR2 YYEEEE. This CDR3 comprises 15 residues. Unique molecular identifiers were used to barcode this TCRbeta library. Via MiXCR, TCRdb re-called the PCR reads, giving one row per CDR3 protein. The sample shows 400,000 to 450,000 distinct CDR3 sequences, around two fifths of them seen only once.

The clonotype originates from a girl aged 2-10 years with aplastic anemia, due to receive a stem cell transplant. This material consisted of PBMCs, taken before TCRalphabeta/CD19-depleted stem cell transplant. This chain links TRBV5-6 with TRBJ1-2, with 10 bases that match TRBD1. CDR3 bases: TGTGCCAGCAGCTCCGGGACAGGGGTCGACTATGGCGACACCTTC. This sequence encodes CASSSGTGVDYGDTF.